Shown below are 28 T cell receptor beta chains from a single sample sequenced in a study of response to subunit inactivated influenza vaccine. TCRdb called the RT-PCR reads again in MiXCR, with one record for every CDR3 protein. The repertoire includes 550,000 to 650,000 distinct CDR3 sequences, 10% to 15% of them detected once, and 10% sits in the top ten. Sequencing used PBMCs from blood, obtained on the day of vaccination. The source of these receptors is a man aged 50 or older who received an inactivated influenza vaccine.

In this sample, this clonotype turned up a few times. This rearrangement joins TRBV19 to TRBJ2-7; D is unclear. V was shortened by 5 bases and J by 2 bases, with 16 bases between the two germline ends. The germline V gene has CDR1 LNHDA and CDR2 SQIVND (reference sequence). This CDR3 has 15 residues. CDR3 amino acids: CASSPLPRGAYEQYF. CDR3 DNA sequence: TGTGCCAGTAGTCCTCTTCCCCGAGGAGCCTACGAGCAGTACTTC.

The chain recombines TRBV29-1 with TRBJ1-5, with D possibly TRBD1 on 6 matching bases. CDR3 length: 13 amino acids. CDR1 SQVTM and CDR2 ANQGSEA come from the germline V gene. The V end lost 6 bases, the J end lost 0 bases, and 9 bases lay between the germline ends. CDR3: CSVWTDSNQPQHF. CDR3 DNA sequence: TGCAGCGTATGGACAGATAGCAATCAGCCCCAGCATTTT.

The J gene is TRBJ2-1, the V gene TRBV28; D remains unclear. The germline V and J ends were trimmed by 8 bases and 0 bases, with 11 bases remaining between them. This CDR3 has 14 amino acids. Germline V gene lookup returns CDR1 MDHEN and CDR2 SYDVKM. The CDR3 region has the DNA TGTGCCAGCGTGGGTCTTAGCTCCTACAATGAGCAGTTCTTC. Amino acids: CASVGLSSYNEQFF.

This clonotype was picked up a small number of times. The chain employs TRBV5-1 and TRBJ1-1; perhaps TRBD1 as D (5 bases). Germline values: CDR1 SGHRS, CDR2 YFSETQ. V was cut by 0 bases and J by 5 bases, with 14 bases left in between. This CDR3 is 15 amino acids long. In DNA form, the CDR3 reads TGCGCCAGCAGCTTGGTCCCGGGACTCGGGACTGAAGCTTTCTTT. This codes for CASSLVPGLGTEAFF.

This clonotype was observed at least ten times. The chain carries TRBV29-1 and TRBJ2-3; TRBD1 is a possible D gene (6 bases). The germline V and J ends were trimmed by 3 bases and 3 bases, with 7 bases remaining between them. The germline V gene has CDR1 SQVTM and CDR2 ANQGSEA. CDR3 length: 12 amino acids. CDR3 in amino acids: CSVDTGTDTQYF. In DNA, the CDR3 is TGCAGCGTTGATACAGGGACAGATACGCAGTATTTT.

In this sample, this clonotype turned up a few times. This chain uses TRBV12-3 or TRBV12-4 with TRBJ2-7; possible D gene TRBD1, 6 bases. CDR3 size: 21 residues. Trimming removed 4 bases at V and 2 bases at J, with 33 bases between. The CDR3 sequence is CASSSFFPFRGSRLGTYEQYF. CDR3 DNA sequence: TGTGCCAGCAGTTCATTTTTTCCCTTCAGGGGATCTAGACTGGGGACCTACGAGCAGTACTTC.

The sample holds many counts of this clonotype. The V gene is TRBV20-1, the J gene TRBJ2-7; 8 bases match TRBD1. The CDR3 totals 15 residues. The J segment lost 4 bases and the V segment lost 2 bases, leaving 10 bases of the junction unmatched. The germline CDR1 and CDR2 sequences are DFQATT and SNEGSKA (reference sequence). The CDR3, as DNA: TGCAGTGCTAGACCCCCGACAGGGGTGGTGTACGAGCAGTACTTC. Translation gives CSARPPTGVVYEQYF.

This clonotype came up a few times. The rearrangement links TRBV2 to TRBJ1-2, with TRBD1 matching 7 bases. Trimming took 5 bases from V and 4 from J; bases not matched to a gene: 10. CDR1 and CDR2 (germline): SNHLY, FYNNEI. The CDR3 covers 15 residues. The chain's CDR3 is CASSYYRGLGYGYTF. The CDR3 DNA follows: TGTGCCAGCAGTTATTACAGGGGATTAGGCTATGGCTACACCTTC.

This sequence joins TRBV7-9 and TRBJ2-5; 8 bases match TRBD2. The CDR3 runs 17 residues. The germline V gene has CDR1 SEHNR and CDR2 FQNEAQ (reference sequence). J gave up 5 bases and V 5 bases, and 16 bases lay outside the gene matches. CDR3 protein: CASSAGGGLGVSETQYF. The DNA of the CDR3 is TGTGCCAGCAGCGCCGGGGGGGGGCTAGGCGTTTCCGAGACCCAGTACTTC.

This clonotype showed up just a few times. The chain links TRBV10-3 to TRBJ2-1; D is unresolved. Trimming cost V 10 bases and J 5 bases, with 12 bases left between them. This CDR3 has 12 residues. Germline CDR1 reads ENHRY; CDR2 reads SYGVKD. CDR3 sequence reads: CATRKGDNEQFF. In DNA, the CDR3 is TGTGCCACCAGAAAGGGTGACAATGAGCAGTTCTTC.

This clonotype has at least ten counts. The junction does not match germline at one end; this may be a read error. The gene calls are TRBV12-3 or TRBV12-4 and TRBJ2-3, with TRBD2 matching over 8 bases. CDR3 size: 14 residues. DNA for the CDR3: TGCGCCAGCAGCTTGACTAGCGGCACAGATACGCAGTATTTT. Translating gives CASSLTSGTDTQYF.

J is TRBJ2-1 and V is TRBV4-2; TRBD1 matches at 8 bases. CDR3 length equals 16 residues. The V gene's germline CDR1 is LGHNA and CDR2 YNFKEQ. Unmatched junction bases numbered 3, after V lost 2 bases and J lost 0 bases. CDR3 region: CASSQQTGASYNEQFF. In DNA form, the CDR3 reads TGTGCCAGCAGCCAACAGACAGGGGCCTCCTACAATGAGCAGTTCTTC.

CDR3 sequence (DNA): TGTGCCAGCAGTCTTTCTGGGACAACAACTAATGAAAAACTGTTTTTT. Its protein is CASSLSGTTTNEKLFF. The chain couples TRBV6-1 to TRBJ1-4, with a possible D match to TRBD1 (6 bases). Germline V CDR1 and CDR2: MNHNS, SASEGT. Deletions cut 5 bases from V and 0 bases from J, with 13 bases between. The CDR3 totals 16 residues.

This clonotype was detected only a few times. This chain uses TRBV20-1 with TRBJ2-5; TRBD2 might be the D (7 bases). The CDR3 is 14 residues long. The ends were cut back, 3 bases at V and 4 bases at J, with 15 bases in the middle. In germline, CDR1 is DFQATT, CDR2 SNEGSKA (reference sequence). CDR3 sequence reads: CSARGGHKLETQYF. In DNA form, the CDR3 reads TGCAGTGCTAGGGGGGGGCACAAGTTAGAGACCCAGTACTTC.

The chain couples TRBV4-2 to TRBJ1-2, with 9 bases aligning to TRBD1. Germline V CDR1 and CDR2: LGHNA, YNFKEQ. With 4 bases clipped from V and 4 bases from J, the junction kept 7 bases outside the gene matches. This CDR3 comprises 15 residues. The CDR3 reads CASSPRTGVGYGYTF. For the CDR3, the DNA is TGTGCCAGCAGCCCTCGGACAGGGGTAGGCTATGGCTACACCTTC.

As DNA, the CDR3 is TGTGCCAGCAGTCTTTTGGCAGGGAAAAACATTCAGTACTTC. Translated, it gives CASSLLAGKNIQYF. V and J are TRBV27 and TRBJ2-4, with a tentative D call TRBD1 (5 bases). V was cut by 5 bases and J by 4 bases, with 12 bases left in between. The germline CDR1 and CDR2 sequences are MNHEY and SMNVEV (reference sequence). The CDR3 is 14 residues long.

This clonotype was found many times. The rearrangement joins TRBV30 to TRBJ2-7, with no clear D. V shed 1 base and J shed 4 bases, with 5 bases lying between them. The CDR3 sequence is 11 residues long. Germline V CDR1 and CDR2: GTSNPN, SVGIG (reference sequence). CDR3 sequence reads: CAWSAMYEQYF. The CDR3, as DNA: TGTGCCTGGAGTGCCATGTACGAGCAGTACTTC.

This clonotype has just a few counts. V is TRBV6-2 or TRBV6-3 and J is TRBJ2-7; D remains ambiguous. The V end lost 2 bases, the J end lost 3 bases, and 8 bases lay between the germline ends. Looked up from germline, CDR1 is MNHEY and CDR2 is SVGEGT. This CDR3 comprises 13 residues. CDR3 loop: CASSYAQGYEQYF. The CDR3 DNA reads as TGTGCCAGCAGTTACGCCCAAGGCTACGAGCAGTACTTC.

This clonotype was seen only a few times. The genes are TRBV12-3 or TRBV12-4 and TRBJ1-6; D might be TRBD1 (5 bases). The CDR3 totals 14 residues. V lost 7 bases and J 4 bases, leaving 11 bases between the germline ends. The CDR3 region is CASTQTVYNSPLHF. CDR3 coding DNA: TGTGCCAGCACCCAGACAGTGTATAATTCACCCCTCCACTTT.

In its sample, this clonotype was seen a few times. The chain combines TRBV12-3 or TRBV12-4 with TRBJ2-3, with 8 bases aligning to TRBD2. J lost 0 bases, V lost 2 bases, and 7 bases had no gene match. The CDR3 runs to 17 residues. CDR3 bases: TGTGCCAGCAGTTTAAACCCGGCTAGCGGGAGCACAGATACGCAGTATTTT. Protein product: CASSLNPASGSTDTQYF.

The chain is built from TRBV7-3 and TRBJ2-1, with 12 bases identical to TRBD2. V was clipped by 11 bases and J by 6 bases; unmatched bases: 5. The CDR3 runs 13 residues. CDR1 is SGHTA, CDR2 FQGTGA, per germline. The DNA of the CDR3 is TGTGCCGGCGGACTAGCGGGAACCAATGAGCAGTTCTTC. It is translated as CAGGLAGTNEQFF.

This rearrangement joins TRBV2 to TRBJ2-7, with D unresolved. Germline V CDR1 and CDR2: SNHLY, FYNNEI. The CDR3 length is 12 residues. Trimming took off 2 bases at V and 10 bases at J, with 12 bases between the two ends. The CDR3 DNA reads as TGTGCCAGCAGTGAAATAGTAAAGGCCCAGTACTTC. This translates into CASSEIVKAQYF.

This clonotype was recorded a few times. The chain uses TRBV12-3 or TRBV12-4 and TRBJ2-2; D gene ambiguous. This CDR3 has 15 amino acids. V dropped 0 bases and J dropped 6 bases, with 11 bases sitting between them. CDR3 region: CASSLAVGHPGELFF. CDR3 in DNA: TGTGCCAGCAGTTTAGCGGTAGGGCATCCCGGGGAGCTGTTTTTT.

This clonotype showed up just a few times. This rearrangement joins TRBV6-2 or TRBV6-3 to TRBJ1-1; TRBD1 matches at 7 bases. J was trimmed by 0 bases and V by 0 bases; bases with no gene match: 4. This CDR3 is built from 16 residues. CDR1 and CDR2 (germline): MNHEY, SVGEGT. CDR3 sequence (DNA): TGTGCCAGCAGTTACTCGGGACAGTCGCTGAACACTGAAGCTTTCTTT. It encodes CASSYSGQSLNTEAFF.

The sample holds a few counts of this clonotype. The V gene is TRBV25-1, the J gene TRBJ2-2; 7 nucleotides agree with TRBD1. This CDR3 spans 14 amino acids. Losses at the gene ends were 1 base for V and 5 bases for J; bases not matched to a gene: 1. Per germline, CDR1 MGHDK and CDR2 SYGVNS. CDR3 sequence reads: CASSEFRGTGELFF. For the CDR3, the DNA is TGTGCCAGCAGTGAATTCAGGGGGACCGGGGAGCTGTTTTTT.

The chain employs TRBV5-1 and TRBJ2-5; 9 positions agree with TRBD1. The J call could be wrong; TRBJ2-1 is a better fit for the DNA end. The CDR3 sequence is 15 residues long. CDR1 and CDR2 from the germline V gene are SGHRS and YFSETQ. DNA for the CDR3: TGCGCCAGCAGCCGTGCGGGACAGGGATTAAAGACCCAGTTCTTC. Its translation is CASSRAGQGLKTQFF.

V is TRBV7-9 and J is TRBJ2-5; TRBD2 aligns across 9 bases. This CDR3 is 15 amino acids long. Germline CDR1 and CDR2: SEHNR and FQNEAQ (reference sequence). Trimming removed 8 bases from V and 2 bases from J; junction bases left unmatched: 9. CDR3 bases: TGTGCCAGCGGAGGTAGCGGGGGACGACAAGAGACCCAGTACTTC. It yields the protein CASGGSGGRQETQYF.

The rearrangement links TRBV12-3 or TRBV12-4 to TRBJ1-1; D is unclear. Trimming pared 8 bases from V and 2 bases from J, leaving 15 bases between. There are 14 residues in the CDR3. CDR3 loop: CASLPPGSNTEAFF. In DNA, the CDR3 is TGTGCCAGCCTCCCGCCCGGATCCAACACTGAAGCTTTCTTT.